This TCR beta chain comes out of a study of T-cell reconstitution after alpha-beta-depleted transplantation in children. Note on this clonotype: Its antigen is undetermined.

Study outcomes and limitations: Recipient T cells and thymic progenitors that survived were the source of the high TCRbeta diversity seen at day 60 in some patients.

Germline CDR1 DFQATT, CDR2 SNEGSKA (reference sequence). The ends lost 5 bases at V and 0 bases at J; junction bases unmatched: 8. The CDR3 has 16 residues. For TCRbeta, the library was prepared with unique molecular identifiers. Using its own MiXCR run on the PCR reads, TCRdb lists one record per CDR3 protein. The data hold hundreds of thousands of distinct CDR3 sequences, with 10% to 15% observed a single time. Sequencing was performed on PBMCs, mostly from graft donor cells, taken 360 days after TCRalphabeta/CD19-depleted stem cell transplant. This clonotype was obtained from a male patient aged 10 to 17 who had a stem cell transplant for acute myeloid leukemia, so the T cells may come from the graft donor. This sequence joins TRBV20-1 and TRBJ2-7, with 12 bases that match TRBD2. The CDR3 protein is CSAGFGTSGLSYEQYF. Written as DNA, the CDR3 is TGCAGTGCTGGTTTTGGGACTAGCGGGCTCTCCTACGAGCAGTACTTC.